The T cell receptor (beta chain) under discussion was sequenced for a study of siplizumab effects on memory and regulatory T cells. Per individual sample, 80,000 to 100,000 TCR templates were assayed. Clones were read by immunoSEQ multiplex PCR, and TCRdb kept only the in-frame ones, dropping some. The sample comprises some 88,000 clones, 90% of which are singletons, and approximately 15% rests with the top ten. The length of the CDR3 is 14 residues. The V end lost 0 bases, the J end lost 4 bases, and 9 bases lay between the germline ends. Germline CDR1 SGHTA, CDR2 FQGTGA. Study findings and constraints: Many proliferating CD4+ or CD8+ clones remained unclassified. Roughly 75-96% of them could not be assigned either a naive or a memory phenotype.

This clone has a single count. Its antigen is as yet unknown. The clonotype was recovered from a human donor in good health. What was sequenced was CD4+ T cells sorted from blood. V gene TRBV7-3 combines with J gene TRBJ1-2, with D possibly being TRBD1 (6 bases). The CDR3 protein is CASSLTGGGYGYTF. The CDR3 bases are TGTGCCAGCAGCTTAACTGGGGGCGGCTATGGCTACACCTTC.